Sequencing of this TCR beta chain was carried out in a study of cytomegalovirus exposure and HLA in healthy donors. Study-level results: Another analysis was done later, and it associated approximately 18,000 TCR beta sequences with HLA alleles at 0.05 false discovery rate. It was assumed in the presence/absence analyses that sequencing depth was roughly uniform across donors.

The PCR contained 60 Vbeta and 13 Jbeta primers. TCRdb keeps only in-frame clones here, not all; method: immunoSEQ multiplex PCR. This table has tens of thousands of clones, roughly two thirds appearing once. This clone was counted only a few times. The antigen remains unidentified. The receptor comes from a woman between 50 and 59 years old in good health and CMV-seropositive. Sequences were obtained from PBMCs.

DNA of the CDR3: TGTGCCAGCAGCTTACCTGCCCGGGACAGAAACACTGAAGCTTTCTTT. This gives the protein CASSLPARDRNTEAFF. V is TRBV11-2 and J is TRBJ1-1; 7 nucleotides agree with TRBD1. The CDR3 extends over 16 amino acids. V lost 2 bases and J lost 2; bases outside the gene matches: 8. The germline V gene has CDR1 SGHAT and CDR2 FQNNGV.